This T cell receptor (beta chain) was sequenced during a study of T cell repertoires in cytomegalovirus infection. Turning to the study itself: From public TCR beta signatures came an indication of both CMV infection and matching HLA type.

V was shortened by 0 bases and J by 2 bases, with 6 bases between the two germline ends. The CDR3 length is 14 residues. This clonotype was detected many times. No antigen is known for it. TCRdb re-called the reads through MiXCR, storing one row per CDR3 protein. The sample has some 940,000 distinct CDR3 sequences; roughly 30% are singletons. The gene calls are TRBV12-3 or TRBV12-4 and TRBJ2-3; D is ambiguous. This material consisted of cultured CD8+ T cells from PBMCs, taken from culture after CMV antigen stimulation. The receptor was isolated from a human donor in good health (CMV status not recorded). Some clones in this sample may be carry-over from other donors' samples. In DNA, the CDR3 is TGTGCCAGCAGTTTAGCTCCTTCCACAGATACGCAGTATTTT. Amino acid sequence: CASSLAPSTDTQYF.